The 20 T cell receptor beta chains in this list originate from one sample, sequenced in a study of blood T cell repertoires in COVID-19. Using immunoSEQ multiplex PCR, the repertoire was profiled, and TCRdb retains in-frame clones only, with some absent. The profile shows about 150,000 clones, roughly 90% of them singletons. The sequencing input was peripheral blood. These receptors were collected from a man in his sixties with acute or convalescent COVID-19.

V usage is TRBV2 and J usage is TRBJ1-6, with 9 nucleotides matching TRBD1. Germline assignment: CDR1 SNHLY and CDR2 FYNNEI. Trimming took 11 bases from V and 7 from J; bases not matched to a gene: 9. The CDR3 is made up of 14 amino acids. CDR3 nucleotides: TGTGCCGGTAAAGGACAGGGGAAGAATTCACCCCTCCACTTT. This sequence encodes CAGKGQGKNSPLHF.

V usage is TRBV7-2 and J usage is TRBJ1-2; the D gene is possibly TRBD1 (5 bases). The CDR3 is 17 amino acids. Trimming pared 5 bases from V and 0 bases from J, leaving 19 bases between. Germline V CDR1 and CDR2: SGHTA, FQGNSA. The CDR3 nucleotides read TGTGCCAGCAGCGACCGTGTACGGGGGGGAGCTAACTATGGCTACACCTTC. It yields the protein CASSDRVRGGANYGYTF.

This clone was recorded only once. The V and J genes are TRBV23-1 and TRBJ1-1, with D unresolved. TRBV23-1 is labeled an ORF, and its function is uncertain. Trimming took 6 bases from V and 5 from J, leaving 4 bases between them. The CDR3 is 10 residues long. This CDR3 reads CASRRTEAFF. As DNA, the CDR3 is TGCGCCAGCAGGCGAACTGAAGCTTTCTTT.

The rearrangement joins TRBV7-9 to TRBJ2-1; 9 bases are a match to TRBD1. Germline V gene data show CDR1 as SEHNR and CDR2 as FQNEAQ (reference sequence). The V gene end was trimmed by 5 bases and the J gene end by 10 bases; junction bases not matched to a gene: 15. The CDR3 totals 16 residues. Here the CDR3 DNA reads TGTGCCAGCAGCCCCTCCGGGACAGGGCGCGATAGGGAGCAGTTCTTC. Translated: CASSPSGTGRDREQFF. Supplemented by reference TRBV7-9 and TRBJ2-1, the full variable domain reads DTGVSQNPRHKITKRGQNVTFRCDPISEHNRLYWYRQTLGQGPEFLTYFQNEAQLEKSRLLSDRFSAERPKGSFSTLEIQRTEQGDSAMYLCASSPSGTGRDREQFFGPGTRLTVL.

This rearrangement joins TRBV7-2 to TRBJ2-2; D call uncertain. The CDR3 contains 19 residues. The V end lost 1 base, the J end lost 3 bases, and 21 bases lay between the germline ends. The germline CDR1 and CDR2 sequences are SGHTA and FQGNSA. Written as DNA, the CDR3 is TGTGCCAGCAGCTTAGGGGCCTGGTCTGACCCAGATTACACCGGGGAGCTGTTTTTT. Translation: CASSLGAWSDPDYTGELFF.

The chain joins TRBV5-1 to TRBJ2-5, with 9 bases that match TRBD1. Losses at the gene ends were 6 bases for V and 4 bases for J; bases not matched to a gene: 7. The germline gives CDR1 SGHRS, CDR2 YFSETQ. The CDR3 spans 14 residues. The CDR3 reads CASTTGQGGETQYF. DNA for the CDR3: TGCGCCAGCACTACGGGACAGGGCGGAGAGACCCAGTACTTC.

The rearrangement uses TRBV2 and TRBJ1-2, with D maybe TRBD1 (6 bases). In germline, CDR1 is SNHLY, CDR2 FYNNEI. V gave up 4 bases and J gave up 1 base, with 16 bases separating them. The CDR3 contains 16 residues. DNA for the CDR3: TGTGCCAGCAGTGCCGAGGGGGGGCAGTATAACTATGGCTACACCTTC. Translation: CASSAEGGQYNYGYTF.

The J gene is TRBJ2-3, the V gene TRBV7-8; 9 bases match TRBD2. J gave up 6 bases and V 3 bases, and 10 bases lay outside the gene matches. This CDR3 has 16 amino acids. Per germline, CDR1 SGHVS and CDR2 FQNEAQ. This chain's CDR3 is CASSFWSSGEGDTQYF. For the CDR3, the DNA is TGTGCCAGCAGCTTTTGGTCTAGCGGGGAGGGGGATACGCAGTATTTT.

This chain joins TRBV6-1 and TRBJ1-5, with TRBD1 matching 7 bases. Per germline, CDR1 MNHNS and CDR2 SASEGT. This CDR3 has 14 amino acids. With 5 bases clipped from V and 7 bases from J, the junction kept 8 bases outside the gene matches. CDR3 in amino acids: CASSSPRGRQPQHF. The DNA of the CDR3 is TGTGCCAGCAGTTCCCCCAGGGGGAGACAGCCCCAGCATTTT.

This clone was detected a few times. The chain joins TRBV2 to TRBJ1-4, with a weak D call TRBD1 (6 bases). CDR1 is SNHLY and CDR2 is FYNNEI in the germline V gene. The V gene lost 8 bases and the J gene lost 7 bases, with 17 bases spanning the gap. This CDR3 has 14 residues. CDR3 DNA sequence: TGTGCCAGCTCATACCGGGACACGCGTGAAAAACTGTTTTTT. Translated, it gives CASSYRDTREKLFF.

The V and J genes are TRBV20-1 and TRBJ2-7; 8 nucleotides agree with TRBD2. J was trimmed by 9 bases and V by 3 bases; bases with no gene match: 7. The CDR3 extends over 12 amino acids. CDR1 and CDR2 from the germline V gene are DFQATT and SNEGSKA (reference sequence). CDR3 in DNA: TGCAGTGCTAGTTCGGGGGGGGTCGGGCAGTACTTC. It yields the protein CSASSGGVGQYF.

The table lists this clone with a count of one. The chain is built from TRBV2 and TRBJ1-5; D not certain. V lost 4 bases to trimming and J lost 4 bases, with 8 bases between them. This CDR3 comprises 13 residues. CDR1 is SNHLY, CDR2 FYNNEI, per germline. DNA of the CDR3: TGTGCCAGCAGTGGGAGACGGAATCAGCCCCAGCATTTT. Protein sequence: CASSGRRNQPQHF.

V is TRBV7-3 and J is TRBJ2-3; possibly TRBD2 for D (5 bases). The germline gives CDR1 SGHTA, CDR2 FQGTGA. The V gene lost 0 bases and the J gene lost 0 bases, with 10 bases spanning the gap. The CDR3 sequence is 16 residues long. For the CDR3, the DNA is TGTGCCAGCAGCTTAACATCGGAGGCTAGCACAGATACGCAGTATTTT. Protein: CASSLTSEASTDTQYF.

The rearrangement joins TRBV27 to TRBJ2-7; the D gene is possibly TRBD2 (7 bases). The V end was cut by 10 bases, the J end by 3 bases, with 22 bases between. The germline V gene encodes CDR1 MNHEY and CDR2 SMNVEV (reference sequence). CDR3 size: 15 residues. CDR3 nucleotide sequence: TGTGCCATCCTTTCGACAGGTCCGGGGGGCTACGAGCAGTACTTC. Amino acid sequence: CAILSTGPGGYEQYF.

The chain recombines TRBV9 with TRBJ2-1; 14 bases line up with TRBD2. Germline values: CDR1 SGDLS, CDR2 YYNGEE. The CDR3 length is 16 residues. V was clipped by 4 bases and J by 10 bases; unmatched bases: 10. CDR3: CASSPRTSGGQGEQFF. The DNA of the CDR3 is TGTGCCAGCAGCCCCAGGACTAGCGGGGGGCAGGGAGAGCAGTTCTTC.

For the CDR3, the DNA is TGTGCCAGCAGTGATGGTCCCGGAGCTAACTATGGCTACACCTTC. The encoded protein is CASSDGPGANYGYTF. The chain joins TRBV6-4 to TRBJ1-2; D remains unclear. The germline CDR1 and CDR2 sequences are MRHNA and SNTAGT. V was clipped by 3 bases and J by 0 bases, with 11 bases between them. CDR3 length: 15 amino acids.

The V call is TRBV9, the J call TRBJ1-4, with D maybe TRBD1 (6 bases). The CDR3 contains 15 residues. V was cut by 2 bases and J by 6 bases, with 14 bases left in between. CDR1 and CDR2 (germline): SGDLS, YYNGEE. The CDR3 nucleotides are TGTGCCAGCAGCGTGGGGACATCGAGGGATGAAAAACTGTTTTTT. It is translated as CASSVGTSRDEKLFF. Supplemented by reference TRBV9 and TRBJ1-4, the full variable domain reads DSGVTQTPKHLITATGQRVTLRCSPRSGDLSVYWYQQSLDQGLQFLIQYYNGEERAKGNILERFSAQQFPDLHSELNLSSLELGDSALYFCASSVGTSRDEKLFFGSGTQLSVL.

This clone was found once. The rearrangement links TRBV11-2 to TRBJ2-3, with a weak D call TRBD2 (6 bases). The CDR3 consists of 12 residues. The V end was cut by 5 bases, the J end by 4 bases, with 7 bases between. Germline CDR1 and CDR2: SGHAT and FQNNGV. The CDR3 DNA reads TGTGCCAGCAGCGGAGGGGCAGATACGCAGTATTTT. This gives the protein CASSGGADTQYF.

This clone was seen once. CDR3: CASSQSRQSNTEAFF. The CDR3 nucleotides read TGCGCCAGCAGTCAATCGCGACAATCGAACACTGAAGCTTTCTTT. The gene calls are TRBV23-1 and TRBJ1-1; D ambiguous. TRBV23-1 is filed as an ORF, its function uncertain. V dropped 0 bases and J dropped 1 base, with 9 bases sitting between them. The CDR3 sequence is 15 residues long.

V usage is TRBV30 and J usage is TRBJ1-3, with a weak D call TRBD1 (6 bases). V lost 4 bases, J lost 3 bases, and 13 bases lay in between. The CDR3 has 14 residues. Germline values: CDR1 GTSNPN, CDR2 SVGIG (reference sequence). CDR3 DNA: TGTGCCTGGAACAGGGAGAAGCTTGGAAACACCATATATTTT. As protein: CAWNREKLGNTIYF.